The clone carrying this T cell receptor beta chain was found a few times. What it binds is unknown. Based on CD45RO/CCR7/CD25/CD127/CD95/CD27, CD4+ regulatory, stem cell-like memory, naive and central memory cells were sorted. The data are from a study of beta chain features in type 1 diabetes. Study-level points and caveats: For Type 1 diabetes patients, all four CD4+ subsets carried TCRB CDR3s that were moderately but significantly shorter.

Trimming left V 5 bases short and J 5 bases short, with 15 bases between. Germline values: CDR1 MNHNS, CDR2 SASEGT. This CDR3 contains 14 residues. TCRB transcripts that were expressed got sequenced, as all of the isolated RNA had been reverse transcribed. Sequenced by immunoSEQ multiplex PCR; TCRdb stores in-frame clones only, minus some. The data hold hundreds of thousands of clones, with about 14% observed a single time. This sequence was found in a man between 18 and 35 years old with type 1 diabetes. The sample consisted of naive CD4+ T cells from blood. The V gene is TRBV6-1, the J gene TRBJ2-5; D possibly corresponds to TRBD2 (5 bases). This CDR3 reads CASSTTRTRETQYF. The CDR3 DNA reads TGTGCCAGCAGTACTACTAGGACCAGGGAGACCCAGTACTTC.